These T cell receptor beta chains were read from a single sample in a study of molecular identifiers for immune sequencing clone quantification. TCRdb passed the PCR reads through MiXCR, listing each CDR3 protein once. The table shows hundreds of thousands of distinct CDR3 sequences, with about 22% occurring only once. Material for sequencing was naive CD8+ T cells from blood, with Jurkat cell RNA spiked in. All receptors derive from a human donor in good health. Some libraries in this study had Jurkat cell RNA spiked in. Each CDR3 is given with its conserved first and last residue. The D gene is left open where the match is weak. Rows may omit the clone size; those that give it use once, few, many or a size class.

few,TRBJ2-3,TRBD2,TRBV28,CASSYRTSGYTSIDTQYF,TGTGCCAGCAGTTACAGGACTAGCGGATATACTAGCATAGATACGCAGTATTTT
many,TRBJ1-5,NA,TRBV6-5,CASSYKPGLNQPQHF,TGTGCCAGCAGTTACAAACCGGGTTTAAATCAGCCCCAGCATTTT
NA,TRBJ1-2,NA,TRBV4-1,CASSQGLSSNYGYTF,TGCGCCAGCAGCCAAGGACTTTCATCTAACTATGGCTACACCTTC
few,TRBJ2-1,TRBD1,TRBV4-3,CASSQVYVGQVTNEQFF,TGCGCCAGCAGCCAAGTTTACGTCGGACAGGTAACCAATGAGCAGTTCTTC
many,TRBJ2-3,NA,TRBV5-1,CASSAGVKDTQYF,TGCGCCAGCAGCGCCGGGGTCAAAGATACGCAGTATTTT
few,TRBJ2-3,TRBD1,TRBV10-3,CAIDSEGTGGPEDTQYF,TGTGCCATCGACTCCGAAGGGACAGGGGGTCCGGAAGATACGCAGTATTTT
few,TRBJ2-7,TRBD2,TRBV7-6,CASSPEGLAGDYEQYF,TGTGCCAGCAGCCCAGAGGGACTAGCCGGGGACTACGAGCAGTACTTC
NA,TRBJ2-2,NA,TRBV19,CASSIGSPAARELFF,TGTGCCAGTAGTATAGGTTCCCCGGCAGCCCGGGAGCTGTTTTTT
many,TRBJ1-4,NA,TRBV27,CASSLWGNEKLFF,TGTGCCAGCAGTTTATGGGGAAATGAAAAACTGTTTTTT
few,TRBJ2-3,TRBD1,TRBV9,CASSVEGTGIRTDTQYF,TGTGCCAGCAGCGTAGAGGGGACAGGGATCCGCACAGATACGCAGTATTTT
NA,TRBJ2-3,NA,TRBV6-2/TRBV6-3,CASRRLGQTSTDTQYF,TGTGCCAGCAGGCGCCTCGGGCAGACCAGCACAGATACGCAGTATTTT
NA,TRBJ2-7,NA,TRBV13,CASSLDAAGTEQYF,TGTGCCAGCAGCTTAGACGCGGCTGGGACCGAGCAGTACTTC
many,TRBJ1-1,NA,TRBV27,CASSTTQSTEAFF,TGTGCCAGCAGTACCACACAGAGCACTGAAGCTTTCTTT
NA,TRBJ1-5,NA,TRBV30,CAWSSGRRGPPQHF,TGTGCCTGGAGTTCGGGTCGCCGGGGGCCGCCCCAGCATTTT
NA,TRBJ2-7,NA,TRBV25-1,CASSEVADYEQYF,TGTGCCAGCAGTGAAGTTGCCGACTACGAGCAGTACTTC
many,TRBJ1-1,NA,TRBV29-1,CSGNGGLNTEAFF,TGCAGCGGAAACGGGGGACTAAACACTGAAGCTTTCTTT
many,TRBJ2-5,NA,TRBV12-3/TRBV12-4,CASSFGSQETQYF,TGTGCCAGCAGTTTCGGGAGCCAAGAGACCCAGTACTTC
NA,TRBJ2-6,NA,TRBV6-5,CASSPLGGANVLTF,TGTGCCAGCAGTCCTCTAGGGGGGGCCAACGTCCTGACTTTC